This TCR beta chain emerged from a study of cytomegalovirus exposure and HLA in healthy donors. Study-level background: The platform used for the 95 to 150 validation repertoires matched that of the roughly 700 first-cohort repertoires, a later analysis reported.

Germline V lookup: CDR1 MDHEN, CDR2 SYDVKM. The CDR3 has 15 residues. V shed 2 bases and J 1 base; nucleotides not matched to a gene: 3. Study observations and caveats: Cytomegalovirus association was assigned to over 150 TCR beta chains.

Assay: immunoSEQ multiplex PCR; the TCRdb copy retains only in-frame clones and omits some. The sample carries approximately 150,000 clones, 80% to 85% recorded once. Comment on this clone: Antigen: not known.

The V call is TRBV28, the J call TRBJ1-2, with 8 bases lining up with TRBD1. The sequenced material came from PBMCs. The TCR sequence derives from a man aged 30-40 years in good health and CMV-seropositive. CDR3: CASSLPQGVNYGYTF. CDR3 DNA: TGTGCCAGCAGTTTACCACAGGGGGTTAACTATGGCTACACCTTC.